This T cell receptor beta chain was obtained from a study of blood T cell repertoires in COVID-19. TCRdb keeps only in-frame clones here, not all; method: immunoSEQ multiplex PCR. The sample yields 200,000 to 300,000 clones, over 75% seen once. J gave up 3 bases and V 7 bases, and 15 bases lay outside the gene matches. CDR1 is MNHEY and CDR2 is SMNVEV in the germline V gene (reference sequence). This CDR3 has 17 amino acids. The rearrangement joins TRBV27 to TRBJ2-3, with 8 bases matching TRBD2. The clonotype comes from a woman aged 45-65 years with acute COVID-19. The specimen was PBMCs or T cells enriched from blood (not recorded which). The CDR3 region is CASTLGSGSGMTDTQYF. The DNA of the CDR3 is TGTGCCAGCACCCTGGGGTCTGGTAGCGGGATGACAGATACGCAGTATTTT.